This is a list of T cell receptor beta chains from one sample in a study of OX40 agonist ivuxolimab in advanced cancers. Generated by immunoSEQ multiplex PCR, the TCRdb table keeps only in-frame clones and is missing some. The sample holds 100,000 or so clones, 90% to 97% seen once. The sample in question was CD4+ or CD8+ T cells sorted from blood, obtained in a trial of the OX40 agonist ivuxolimab. All receptors come from an adult with an advanced solid tumor such as melanoma, head and neck, liver or kidney cancer. CDR3s include the opening cysteine and the closing phenylalanine or tryptophan. A D gene is named only where the DNA matches it firmly.

V gene	J gene	D gene	CDR3 protein	CDR3 DNA
TRBV7-9	TRBJ2-5	TRBD2	CASSPRLAVEREETQYF	TGTGCCAGCAGCCCTAGACTAGCGGTTGAGAGGGAAGAGACCCAGTACTTC
TRBV27	TRBJ2-2	.	CASSLTGAGELFF	TGTGCCAGCAGTTTAACGGGTGCCGGGGAGCTGTTTTTT
TRBV4-2	TRBJ2-7	.	CASSQNRGAYEQYF	TGTGCCAGCAGCCAAAATCGCGGGGCTTACGAGCAGTACTTC
TRBV27	TRBJ2-1	.	CASSAGAVIDEQFF	TGTGCCAGCAGTGCCGGGGCCGTTATTGATGAGCAGTTCTTC
TRBV27	TRBJ2-1	.	CASSFGLRDEQFF	TGTGCCAGCAGTTTCGGCCTTAGGGATGAGCAGTTCTTC
TRBV27	TRBJ2-7	TRBD1	CASRLTGMYEQYF	TGTGCCAGCAGGCTGACAGGGATGTACGAGCAGTACTTC
TRBV5-6	TRBJ2-3	TRBD2	CASTRSSSGRLDTQYF	TGTGCCAGCACCAGATCGAGTAGCGGGAGGTTGGATACGCAGTATTTT
TRBV28	TRBJ2-7	TRBD2	CASTLAGPPYEQYF	TGTGCCAGCACCCTAGCGGGGCCACCCTACGAGCAGTACTTC
TRBV19	TRBJ1-2	.	CASSIDDWMEGYTF	TGTGCCAGTAGTATAGATGATTGGATGGAGGGCTACACCTTC
TRBV11-2	TRBJ1-1	.	CASSLWGFDAAFF	TGTGCCAGCAGCTTGTGGGGCTTTGATGCGGCTTTCTTT
TRBV5-1	TRBJ2-3	TRBD2	CASRTSGEGATQYF	TGCGCCAGCAGGACTAGCGGGGAGGGGGCTACGCAGTATTTT
TRBV5-6	TRBJ2-7	.	CASSNRDKAYEQYF	TGTGCCAGCAGCAACCGGGACAAAGCCTACGAGCAGTACTTC
TRBV9	TRBJ2-7	TRBD1	CASSAGQYNEQYF	TGTGCCAGCAGCGCGGGACAGTATAACGAGCAGTACTTC
TRBV7-9	TRBJ2-1	.	CASSFPLGNEQFF	TGTGCCAGCAGCTTTCCACTGGGGAATGAGCAGTTCTTC
TRBV19	TRBJ1-2	.	CASRANYGYTF	TGTGCCTCCCGAGCTAACTATGGCTACACCTTC
TRBV6-6	TRBJ2-1	.	CASSYSVGGTEQFF	TGTGCCAGCAGTTACTCGGTGGGGGGAACTGAGCAGTTCTTC
TRBV4-3	TRBJ1-1	.	CASSLWVGMNTEAFF	TGCGCCAGCAGCCTGTGGGTTGGAATGAACACTGAAGCTTTCTTT
TRBV5-1	TRBJ2-7	TRBD2	CASSSGLAGGGYEQYF	TGCGCCAGCAGCTCCGGACTAGCGGGAGGGGGCTACGAGCAGTACTTC